The sequence of this TCR beta chain was determined in a study of CD8+CD57+ T cells in acquired aplastic anemia. The template used for profiling TCR beta VDJ and CDR3 was genomic DNA. TCRdb re-called the reads with MiXCR, one entry per CDR3 protein. The sample consists of around 250,000 distinct CDR3 sequences, approximately 56% of them appearing once. The CDR3 is 13 amino acids. V lost 2 bases and J 7 bases, leaving 13 bases between the germline ends. CDR1 and CDR2 from the germline V gene are SQVTM and ANQGSEA. This TCR was sampled from a human donor with severe aplastic anemia or a healthy control (not recorded which). Sequencing was performed on sorted CD4+, CD8+, or CD8+CD57+ T cells (not recorded which) from PBMCs. J is TRBJ2-3 and V is TRBV29-1; D ambiguous. This CDR3 is CSVELRIENTQYF. The CDR3 DNA follows: TGCAGCGTTGAACTACGGATCGAGAATACGCAGTATTTT.